The 24 T cell receptor beta chains reported below all come from one sample, sequenced in a study of shared clonotypes between healthy human individuals. Libraries were prepared by immunoSEQ multiplex PCR; TCRdb keeps only in-frame clonotypes and omits some of them. The top ten clones hold approximately 35% of a sample with some 700,000 clones, about nine tenths of them seen once. The sequencing input was memory CD8+ T cells from PBMCs. Stated subset: CD45RO+ cells pooled with CCR7-negative TemRA cells. These receptors originate from a young man in good health. Some clones in this sample may be carry-over from other donors' samples.

The rearrangement joins TRBV4-1 to TRBJ2-1; D possibly uses TRBD1 or TRBD2 (5 bases each). The CDR3 spans 17 residues. The V end was cut by 0 bases, the J end by 4 bases, with 16 bases between. Germline-derived CDR1 and CDR2 are MGHRA and YSYEKL. As DNA, the CDR3 is TGCGCCAGCAGCCAAGATGCTAGTTTGGGACCTTACAATGAGCAGTTCTTC. As protein: CASSQDASLGPYNEQFF.

The V call is TRBV19, the J call TRBJ1-2; D is perhaps TRBD1 (5 bases). The germline gives CDR1 LNHDA, CDR2 SQIVND (reference sequence). The CDR3 spans 17 residues. V was clipped by 5 bases and J by 0 bases, with 19 bases between them. The CDR3 coding sequence is TGTGCCAGTAGTTTTCGGGACCGCCGACCGGCTAACTATGGCTACACCTTC. Protein: CASSFRDRRPANYGYTF.

The rearrangement joins TRBV28 to TRBJ1-1, with D possibly TRBD1 on 6 matching bases. This CDR3 region has 15 residues. The germline V and J ends were trimmed by 4 bases and 1 base, with 13 bases remaining between them. CDR1 and CDR2 (germline): MDHEN, SYDVKM. CDR3 in amino acids: CASSYTGFPNTEAFF. CDR3 in DNA: TGTGCCAGCAGTTATACAGGGTTCCCGAACACTGAAGCTTTCTTT.

Here the CDR3 reads CASSEASGTLGGQFF. CDR3 coding DNA: TGTGCCAGCAGTGAAGCTAGCGGTACCCTCGGAGGGCAGTTCTTC. V and J are TRBV2 and TRBJ2-1; D might be TRBD2 (6 bases). In germline, CDR1 is SNHLY, CDR2 FYNNEI. CDR3 length equals 15 residues. V lost 0 bases, J lost 12 bases, and 18 bases lay in between.

This chain uses TRBV7-9 with TRBJ1-3; D remains ambiguous. Germline V gives CDR1 SEHNR, CDR2 FQNEAQ (reference sequence). The CDR3 runs to 13 residues. Trimming shortened V by 4 bases and J by 6 bases, and 10 bases separated the two germline ends. Here the CDR3 DNA reads TGTGCCAGCAGCTCAGGATGGGAAAACACCATATATTTT. Translating gives CASSSGWENTIYF.

This chain links TRBV11-2 with TRBJ2-1; 11 bases map to TRBD2. Trimming cost V 1 base and J 7 bases; bases outside gene matches: 15. The germline CDR1 and CDR2 sequences are SGHAT and FQNNGV. The CDR3 length is 19 residues. The chain's CDR3 is CASSLGIAGGPRGANEQFF. The CDR3 nucleotides are TGTGCCAGCAGCTTAGGGATAGCGGGAGGGCCTAGGGGAGCGAATGAGCAGTTCTTC.

V and J are TRBV7-8 and TRBJ1-5; 9 bases match TRBD1. V lost 4 bases, J lost 11 bases, and 12 bases stayed unmatched. CDR3 length equals 15 residues. Germline CDR1 and CDR2: SGHVS and FQNEAQ. The CDR3 nucleotides are TGTGCCAGCAGCTCCCGGGACAGGGCCATAGGGGCCCAGCATTTT. This encodes CASSSRDRAIGAQHF.

The CDR3 DNA follows: TGTGCCAGCAGCCTCGGTTTGTGGGAGCCCGGGGAGCTGTTTTTT. Encoded protein: CASSLGLWEPGELFF. The chain has TRBV5-6 and TRBJ2-2; a possible D gene is TRBD2 (5 bases). Germline V gene lookup returns CDR1 SGHDT and CDR2 YYEEEE. The CDR3 loop spans 15 amino acids. V dropped 4 bases and J dropped 6 bases, with 16 bases sitting between them.

CDR3: CASSLDLGPLDEQFF. The DNA for the CDR3 is TGTGCCAGCAGCTTAGACCTAGGGCCCCTTGATGAGCAGTTCTTC. The gene calls are TRBV7-6 and TRBJ2-1; D unclear. CDR1 SGHVS and CDR2 FNYEAQ come from the germline V gene. This CDR3 comprises 15 residues. V lost 1 base and J lost 8, with 15 bases in between.

A note on this clone: Other nucleotide sequences from this sample produce the same CDR3. This sequence joins TRBV28 and TRBJ2-7, with D perhaps TRBD2 (5 bases). The CDR3 extends over 12 amino acids. CDR1 is MDHEN, CDR2 SYDVKM, per germline. Trimming removed 2 bases from V and 4 bases from J, with 6 bases in between. CDR3: CASSLRGYEQYF. Written as DNA, the CDR3 is TGTGCCAGCAGTTTACGGGGATACGAGCAGTACTTC.

The chain joins TRBV2 to TRBJ2-1, with a weak D call TRBD1 (5 bases). The CDR3 sequence is 16 residues long. V lost 4 bases, J lost 10 bases, and 23 bases lay in between. Per the germline V gene, CDR1 is SNHLY and CDR2 is FYNNEI. The CDR3 DNA follows: TGTGCCAGCAGTGCCGACAGAAGTCTGGGTAGCAACGAGCAGTTCTTC. It yields the protein CASSADRSLGSNEQFF.

This clone was observed once. Additional DNA sequences in this sample encode the identical CDR3. The chain is built from TRBV7-8 and TRBJ2-7; 9 bases are shared with TRBD1. The ends lost 4 bases at V and 3 bases at J; junction bases unmatched: 4. This CDR3 spans 14 amino acids. Germline V gene sequence: CDR1 SGHVS, CDR2 FQNEAQ. CDR3 sequence (DNA): TGTGCCAGCAGCTCAGGGACAGGGAGCTACGAGCAGTACTTC. Translation: CASSSGTGSYEQYF.

The chain recombines TRBV6-5 with TRBJ1-2; no reliable D call. The V gene lost 6 bases and the J gene lost 13 bases, with 21 bases spanning the gap. Germline V gives CDR1 MNHEY, CDR2 SVGAGI. This CDR3 is 13 amino acids long. The CDR3: CASRPLAYEALTF. Here the CDR3 DNA reads TGTGCCAGCAGACCACTCGCCTACGAGGCTCTCACCTTC.

The V call is TRBV21-1, the J call TRBJ2-5; the table names TRBD2, a call not compared with the DNA. TRBV21-1 is a recognized pseudogene. This CDR3 has 17 amino acids. The chain's CDR3 is CASSKGLAGGNFETQYF. The CDR3 DNA reads as TGTGCCAGCAGCAAGGGACTAGCGGGAGGTAATTTCGAGACCCAGTACTTC.

The chain joins TRBV13 to TRBJ2-7; 8 positions agree with TRBD1. This CDR3 contains 13 residues. The germline CDR1 and CDR2 sequences are PRHDT and FYEKMQ (reference sequence). The V segment lost 4 bases and the J segment 5 bases; nucleotides outside the gene matches: 4. The CDR3: CASSSDRAHEQYF. Written as DNA, the CDR3 is TGTGCCAGCAGCTCGGACAGGGCCCACGAGCAGTACTTC.

This clone was found once. The chain combines TRBV19 with TRBJ1-1; D unclear. CDR3 length: 14 residues. CDR1 and CDR2 (germline): LNHDA, SQIVND (reference sequence). V was pared by 6 bases and J by 3 bases, with 14 bases between. The CDR3 DNA is TGTGCCAGTAGGACTCCGTTCGGGGACACTGAAGCTTTCTTT. Translating gives CASRTPFGDTEAFF.

The chain recombines TRBV9 with TRBJ2-1; 12 positions match TRBD2. The V gene end was trimmed by 4 bases and the J gene end by 2 bases; junction bases not matched to a gene: 1. The CDR3 length is 15 residues. Germline values: CDR1 SGDLS, CDR2 YYNGEE. The CDR3 is CASSRTSGTYNEQFF. In DNA form, the CDR3 reads TGTGCCAGCAGCAGGACTAGCGGGACCTACAATGAGCAGTTCTTC.

The chain carries TRBV27 and TRBJ2-1, with 8 bases aligning to TRBD2. Germline V gene sequence: CDR1 MNHEY, CDR2 SMNVEV (reference sequence). The V gene end was trimmed by 2 bases and the J gene end by 0 bases; junction bases not matched to a gene: 9. This CDR3 spans 18 amino acids. The CDR3 spells CASSLPASGPNSYNEQFF. The CDR3 bases are TGTGCCAGCAGTTTACCCGCTAGCGGGCCTAACTCCTACAATGAGCAGTTCTTC.

The chain employs TRBV7-9 and TRBJ2-2; D is unresolved. The V and J ends lost 8 bases and 6 bases respectively, with 13 bases between them. The CDR3 is made up of 13 amino acids. Per germline, CDR1 SEHNR and CDR2 FQNEAQ (reference sequence). The CDR3 nucleotides read TGTGCCAGCGAGGCGGCCAGACCCGGGGAGCTGTTTTTT. This translates into CASEAARPGELFF.

The CDR3 protein is CASSQDRPLAYNEQFF. In DNA form, the CDR3 reads TGCGCCAGCAGCCAAGATCGGCCACTAGCCTACAATGAGCAGTTCTTC. This chain joins TRBV4-3 and TRBJ2-1; the D gene is possibly TRBD2 (5 bases). The CDR3 is made up of 16 amino acids. Between the trimmed V and J ends, which lost 0 bases and 2 bases, there was a span of 11 bases. The germline V gene has CDR1 LGHNA and CDR2 YSLEER.

Here the CDR3 reads CASRKPGQLEKLFF. CDR3 nucleotides: TGTGCCAGCAGAAAACCGGGACAGCTAGAAAAACTGTTTTTT. The chain joins TRBV7-9 to TRBJ1-4; the match to TRBD1 covers 7 bases. The CDR3 contains 14 residues. Per the germline V gene, CDR1 is SEHNR and CDR2 is FQNEAQ (reference sequence). The V segment lost 6 bases and the J segment 8 bases; nucleotides outside the gene matches: 9.

The chain carries TRBV19 and TRBJ2-4; D is unresolved. The length of the CDR3 is 15 residues. CDR1 is LNHDA, CDR2 SQIVND, per germline (reference sequence). The V and J ends lost 2 bases and 0 bases respectively, with 8 bases between them. CDR3 bases: TGTGCCAGTAGTATATCAGGCGGAGCCAAAAACATTCAGTACTTC. Its translation is CASSISGGAKNIQYF.

The chain employs TRBV28 and TRBJ2-1; 9 positions agree with TRBD2. Per the germline V gene, CDR1 is MDHEN and CDR2 is SYDVKM. V lost 3 bases, J lost 3 bases, and 3 bases stayed unmatched. The CDR3 runs to 15 residues. The CDR3 DNA reads TGTGCCAGCAGTTTTGAGACTAGCGGCTACAATGAGCAGTTCTTC. This gives the protein CASSFETSGYNEQFF. Full variable domain (missing parts from reference TRBV28 and TRBJ2-1): DVKVTQSSRYLVKRTGEKVFLECVQDMDHENMFWYRQDPGLGLRLIYFSYDVKMKEKGDIPEGYSVSREKKERFSLILESASTNQTSMYLCASSFETSGYNEQFFGPGTRLTVL.

The chain links TRBV7-9 to TRBJ2-5, with D perhaps matching TRBD1 (6 bases). Trimming removed 2 bases from V and 9 bases from J, with 13 bases in between. CDR3 length equals 13 residues. CDR1 is SEHNR and CDR2 is FQNEAQ in the germline V gene (reference sequence). The CDR3 reads CASSLRTAEAQYF. The CDR3 DNA reads TGTGCCAGCAGCTTACGGACAGCTGAGGCCCAGTACTTC.